This entry lists 26 T cell receptor beta chains sequenced from one sample in a study of OX40 agonist ivuxolimab in advanced cancers. Measured with immunoSEQ multiplex PCR; TCRdb has only the in-frame clones, and not every one. This table has 60,000 to 100,000 clones, approximately 92% appearing once. Sample: CD4+ or CD8+ T cells sorted from blood, taken in a trial of the OX40 agonist ivuxolimab. The receptors shown here come from an adult with an advanced solid tumor such as melanoma, head and neck, liver or kidney cancer.

This sequence joins TRBV19 and TRBJ1-1, with 11 bases identical to TRBD1. Germline values: CDR1 LNHDA, CDR2 SQIVND (reference sequence). V was pared by 4 bases and J by 3 bases, with 1 base of the junction left unmatched. The CDR3 is 14 amino acids. CDR3 DNA sequence: TGTGCCAGTAGTAAGGGACAGGGGGACACTGAAGCTTTCTTT. Translation: CASSKGQGDTEAFF.

The rearrangement uses TRBV7-9 and TRBJ1-2; D possibly corresponds to TRBD1 (5 bases). The germline V and J ends were trimmed by 0 bases and 0 bases, with 11 bases remaining between them. Germline-derived CDR1 and CDR2 are SEHNR and FQNEAQ (reference sequence). The CDR3 length is 16 residues. The CDR3 DNA reads TGTGCCAGCAGCTTAGCGGGGCACCAGGCTAACTATGGCTACACCTTC. Its translation is CASSLAGHQANYGYTF. Complete variable domain (other parts from reference TRBV7-9 and TRBJ1-2): DTGVSQNPRHKITKRGQNVTFRCDPISEHNRLYWYRQTLGQGPEFLTYFQNEAQLEKSRLLSDRFSAERPKGSFSTLEIQRTEQGDSAMYLCASSLAGHQANYGYTFGSGTRLTVV.

This clone has just one count. V is TRBV15 and J is TRBJ2-1; D could derive from TRBD1 or TRBD2 (5 bases each). Germline CDR1 LNHNV, CDR2 YYDKDF (reference sequence). The CDR3 covers 15 residues. Trimming left V 0 bases short and J 10 bases short, with 16 bases between. CDR3 loop: CATSRDRQRFGEQFF. The DNA for the CDR3 is TGTGCCACCAGCAGAGATAGACAGCGGTTTGGAGAGCAGTTCTTC. Based on the CDR3 plus reference TRBV15 and TRBJ2-1, the full variable domain is DAMVIQNPRYQVTQFGKPVTLSCSQTLNHNVMYWYQQKSSQAPKLLFHYYDKDFNNEADTPDNFQSRRPNTSFCFLDIRSPGLGDTAMYLCATSRDRQRFGEQFFGPGTRLTVL.

This chain uses TRBV6-1 with TRBJ2-7; D remains ambiguous. Trimming left V 3 bases short and J 6 bases short, with 12 bases between. CDR1 is MNHNS, CDR2 SASEGT, per germline. The CDR3 has 13 amino acids. The CDR3 bases are TGTGCCAGCAGTGAGGGTACGTTACTCGAGCAGTACTTC. Encoded protein: CASSEGTLLEQYF.

The chain uses TRBV7-2 and TRBJ2-5; 7 bases map to TRBD1. CDR1 and CDR2 from the germline V gene are SGHTA and FQGNSA. J lost 6 bases, V lost 2 bases, and 6 bases had no gene match. The CDR3 spans 14 residues. CDR3 nucleotides: TGTGCCAGCAGCTTACGACAGGGAACGAAGACCCAGTACTTC. Translation: CASSLRQGTKTQYF.

The chain joins TRBV29-1 to TRBJ1-3; D perhaps matches TRBD1 (5 bases). Germline V gene lookup returns CDR1 SQVTM and CDR2 ANQGSEA. V lost 3 bases, J lost 2 bases, and 11 bases lay in between. This CDR3 has 14 residues. This CDR3 is CSVDTGSAGNTIYF. In nucleotides, the CDR3 is TGCAGCGTTGACACAGGATCAGCTGGAAACACCATATATTTT.

This chain links TRBV7-2 with TRBJ1-2, with D unclear. The CDR3 sequence is 12 residues long. Germline CDR1 is SGHTA and CDR2 is FQGNSA. Trimming left V 1 base short and J 5 bases short, with 5 bases between. The CDR3 spells CASSLGGYGYTF. DNA for the CDR3: TGTGCCAGCAGCTTAGGGGGTTATGGCTACACCTTC.

This chain links TRBV5-4 with TRBJ2-1; maybe TRBD2 (5 bases). Germline assignment: CDR1 SGHNT and CDR2 YYREEE (reference sequence). Between the trimmed V and J ends, which lost 0 bases and 5 bases, there was a span of 12 bases. The CDR3 covers 15 residues. CDR3 protein: CASSLERRRNNEQFF. The CDR3 DNA is TGTGCCAGCAGCTTGGAGCGGCGGAGAAACAATGAGCAGTTCTTC.

The DNA of the CDR3 is TGTGCCAGCTCGGACAGCAATTCGGGCGGCTACACCTTC. It specifies CASSDSNSGGYTF. The chain recombines TRBV18 with TRBJ1-2, with D possibly matching TRBD1 (6 bases). This CDR3 contains 13 residues. The V end was cut by 6 bases, the J end by 8 bases, with 16 bases between. Germline CDR1 is KGHSH and CDR2 is LQKENI.

In DNA, the CDR3 is TGTGCCTGGGGGGTGGGGAGGAGGTCTCCTTCCTACGAGCAGTACTTC. It is translated as CAWGVGRRSPSYEQYF. V usage is TRBV30 and J usage is TRBJ2-7; possibly TRBD2 for D (6 bases). The CDR3 spans 16 residues. Germline V gene lookup returns CDR1 GTSNPN and CDR2 SVGIG (reference sequence). V lost 5 bases to trimming and J lost 1 base, with 21 bases between them.

V and J are TRBV7-2 and TRBJ2-3, with D tentatively TRBD1 or TRBD2 (6 bases each). CDR3 size: 14 residues. V was trimmed by 4 bases and J by 0 bases, leaving 8 bases between them. CDR1 is SGHTA, CDR2 FQGNSA, per germline. Here the CDR3 reads CASSWGASTDTQYF. CDR3 DNA: TGTGCCAGCAGCTGGGGGGCTAGCACAGATACGCAGTATTTT.

The J gene is TRBJ2-1, the V gene TRBV5-8, with TRBD2 as a possible D gene (6 bases). The CDR3 is 17 residues long. Germline CDR1 and CDR2: SGHTS and YDEGEE. V gave up 2 bases and J gave up 4 bases, with 19 bases separating them. CDR3 loop: CASSFIRLVAGYNEQFF. The CDR3 nucleotides are TGTGCCAGCAGCTTCATTCGACTAGTGGCGGGGTACAATGAGCAGTTCTTC.

The chain links TRBV4-2 to TRBJ2-7; 7 positions match TRBD2. Germline CDR1 reads LGHNA; CDR2 reads YNFKEQ. V lost 0 bases, J lost 7 bases, and 15 bases stayed unmatched. This CDR3 comprises 17 residues. The CDR3 DNA reads TGTGCCAGCAGCCAAGATTTGAAAGGCGGGAGAATTTGGGAGCAGTACTTC. Translation: CASSQDLKGGRIWEQYF.

This chain connects TRBV11-2 to TRBJ2-5, with D unclear. V was shortened by 4 bases and J by 2 bases, with 14 bases between the two germline ends. Germline values: CDR1 SGHAT, CDR2 FQNNGV. CDR3 size: 15 residues. The CDR3 loop is CASSSFVDGQETQYF. Written as DNA, the CDR3 is TGTGCCAGCAGCTCTTTTGTCGACGGACAAGAGACCCAGTACTTC.

The rearrangement joins TRBV6-5 to TRBJ2-7, with TRBD2 as a possible D gene (6 bases). Looked up from germline, CDR1 is MNHEY and CDR2 is SVGAGI. The ends were cut back, 6 bases at V and 3 bases at J, with 12 bases in the middle. The CDR3 runs 13 residues. The CDR3: CASRPGLGYEQYF. CDR3 nucleotide sequence: TGTGCCAGCAGACCGGGACTGGGCTACGAGCAGTACTTC.

The gene calls are TRBV7-9 and TRBJ2-3, with 9 nucleotides matching TRBD2. Germline assignment: CDR1 SEHNR and CDR2 FQNEAQ (reference sequence). V gave up 0 bases and J gave up 3 bases; unmatched junction bases: 7. The CDR3 is 17 amino acids. In nucleotides, the CDR3 is TGTGCCAGCAGCTTAGCGACTAGCGGAGGGGAAACAGATACGCAGTATTTT. This sequence encodes CASSLATSGGETDTQYF.

The J gene is TRBJ2-4, the V gene TRBV19, with 8 bases matching TRBD2. There are 21 residues in the CDR3. V gave up 3 bases and J gave up 3 bases; unmatched junction bases: 22. The germline V gene encodes CDR1 LNHDA and CDR2 SQIVND (reference sequence). CDR3 sequence: CASSMNGWKRGKREYKNIQYF. The CDR3 DNA reads TGTGCCAGTAGTATGAATGGGTGGAAGAGGGGAAAGCGGGAGTACAAAAACATTCAGTACTTC.

The chain joins TRBV11-3 to TRBJ2-1; maybe TRBD1 (5 bases). The CDR3 covers 15 residues. CDR1 SGHNT and CDR2 YENEEA come from the germline V gene. Trimming left V 5 bases short and J 2 bases short, with 13 bases between. The CDR3 coding sequence is TGTGCCAGCAGCCCGGGCGTGGGGCCCTACAATGAGCAGTTCTTC. Translated, it gives CASSPGVGPYNEQFF. Full variable domain (outside the CDR3, taken from reference TRBV11-3 and TRBJ2-1): EAGVVQSPRYKIIEKKQPVAFWCNPISGHNTLYWYLQNLGQGPELLIRYENEEAVDDSQLPKDRFSAERLKGVDSTLKIQPAELGDSAVYLCASSPGVGPYNEQFFGPGTRLTVL.

J is TRBJ1-5 and V is TRBV7-8; a weak D match, TRBD1 (6 bases). V was shortened by 5 bases and J by 0 bases, with 20 bases between the two germline ends. The CDR3 contains 18 residues. Germline CDR1 is SGHVS and CDR2 is FQNEAQ. The CDR3 reads CASSPKFGTSYSNQPQHF. CDR3 in DNA: TGTGCCAGCAGCCCCAAGTTCGGGACAAGTTATAGCAATCAGCCCCAGCATTTT.

The CDR3 DNA reads as TGTGCCAGCAGCCTCGCAGGGGTGGTTGGGGAGGGGGAGACCCAGTACTTC. It encodes CASSLAGVVGEGETQYF. This rearrangement joins TRBV7-2 to TRBJ2-5, with D perhaps matching TRBD2 (7 bases). V was cut by 5 bases and J by 5 bases, with 24 bases left in between. The CDR3 loop spans 17 amino acids. Germline V gives CDR1 SGHTA, CDR2 FQGNSA.

The chain uses TRBV12-5 and TRBJ2-2, with D perhaps TRBD1 (5 bases). The length of the CDR3 is 14 residues. Germline V gives CDR1 LGHNT, CDR2 FRNRAP. The V end was cut by 1 base, the J end by 4 bases, with 7 bases between. This CDR3 is CASGLGGITGELFF. In DNA form, the CDR3 reads TGTGCTAGTGGTTTGGGGGGCATCACCGGGGAGCTGTTTTTT.

V is TRBV9 and J is TRBJ1-3; D not certain. The V and J ends lost 4 bases and 0 bases respectively, with 17 bases between them. Per germline, CDR1 SGDLS and CDR2 YYNGEE. The CDR3 covers 17 residues. The CDR3 nucleotides read TGTGCCAGCAGCCACTCCCCTGGGGATGGCTCTGGAAACACCATATATTTT. Translated: CASSHSPGDGSGNTIYF.

CDR3 region: CASGVRIDTQYF. The CDR3 DNA sequence: TGTGCCAGCGGCGTGAGAATAGATACGCAGTATTTT. This chain connects TRBV28 to TRBJ2-3; no reliable D call. The CDR3 totals 12 residues. Between the trimmed V and J ends, which lost 8 bases and 5 bases, there was a span of 11 bases. The germline gives CDR1 MDHEN, CDR2 SYDVKM.

The chain links TRBV18 to TRBJ2-5, with 9 nucleotides matching TRBD1. There are 14 residues in the CDR3. Germline CDR1 and CDR2: KGHSH and LQKENI. J lost 5 bases, V lost 4 bases, and 5 bases had no gene match. CDR3 DNA sequence: TGTGCCAGCTCACGGACAGGGGCGAGGGAGACCCAGTACTTC. Translation gives CASSRTGARETQYF. Complete variable domain (other parts from reference TRBV18 and TRBJ2-5): NAGVMQNPRHLVRRRGQEARLRCSPMKGHSHVYWYRQLPEEGLKFMVYLQKENIIDESGMPKERFSAEFPKEGPSILRIQQVVRGDSAAYFCASSRTGARETQYFGPGTRLLVL.

CDR3 coding DNA: TGTGCCAGCAGCCAAGGGCGGAACAATGAGCAGTTCTTC. Translating it yields CASSQGRNNEQFF. The V call is TRBV4-2, the J call TRBJ2-1; D gene ambiguous. Germline V gene sequence: CDR1 LGHNA, CDR2 YNFKEQ. V lost 1 base, J lost 5 bases, and 6 bases lay in between. The CDR3 spans 13 residues.

The chain uses TRBV6-1 and TRBJ1-2, with D unresolved. V was clipped by 0 bases and J by 5 bases, with 7 bases between them. Looked up from germline, CDR1 is MNHNS and CDR2 is SASEGT. The CDR3 has 13 amino acids. The chain's CDR3 is CASSEASSYGYTF. The CDR3 region has the DNA TGTGCCAGCAGTGAAGCGTCGAGTTATGGCTACACCTTC.